This TCR beta chain was captured in a study of beta chain features in type 1 diabetes. J lost 0 bases, V lost 4 bases, and 9 bases had no gene match. Germline V gives CDR1 SGHAT, CDR2 FQNNGV. The CDR3 has 17 amino acids. Sequenced material consisted of expressed TCRB transcripts (all of the isolated RNA was reverse transcribed). TCRdb's table, derived via immunoSEQ multiplex PCR, lists solely in-frame clones and lacks some. The profile covers over 120,000 clones, with roughly 10% appearing a single time and 1% to 1.5% taken by the ten largest. Sorting that relied on CD45RO/CCR7/CD25/CD127/CD95/CD27 yielded CD4+ naive, central memory, regulatory and stem cell-like memory cells.

The V gene is TRBV11-2, the J gene TRBJ2-3, with TRBD2 matching 8 bases. The sample consisted of naive CD4+ T cells from blood. The TCR sequence derives from a man aged 18 to 29 in good health. In nucleotides, the CDR3 is TGTGCCAGCAGCTCGACCGCCGGGACTAGAAGCACAGATACGCAGTATTTT. Translated, it gives CASSSTAGTRSTDTQYF.